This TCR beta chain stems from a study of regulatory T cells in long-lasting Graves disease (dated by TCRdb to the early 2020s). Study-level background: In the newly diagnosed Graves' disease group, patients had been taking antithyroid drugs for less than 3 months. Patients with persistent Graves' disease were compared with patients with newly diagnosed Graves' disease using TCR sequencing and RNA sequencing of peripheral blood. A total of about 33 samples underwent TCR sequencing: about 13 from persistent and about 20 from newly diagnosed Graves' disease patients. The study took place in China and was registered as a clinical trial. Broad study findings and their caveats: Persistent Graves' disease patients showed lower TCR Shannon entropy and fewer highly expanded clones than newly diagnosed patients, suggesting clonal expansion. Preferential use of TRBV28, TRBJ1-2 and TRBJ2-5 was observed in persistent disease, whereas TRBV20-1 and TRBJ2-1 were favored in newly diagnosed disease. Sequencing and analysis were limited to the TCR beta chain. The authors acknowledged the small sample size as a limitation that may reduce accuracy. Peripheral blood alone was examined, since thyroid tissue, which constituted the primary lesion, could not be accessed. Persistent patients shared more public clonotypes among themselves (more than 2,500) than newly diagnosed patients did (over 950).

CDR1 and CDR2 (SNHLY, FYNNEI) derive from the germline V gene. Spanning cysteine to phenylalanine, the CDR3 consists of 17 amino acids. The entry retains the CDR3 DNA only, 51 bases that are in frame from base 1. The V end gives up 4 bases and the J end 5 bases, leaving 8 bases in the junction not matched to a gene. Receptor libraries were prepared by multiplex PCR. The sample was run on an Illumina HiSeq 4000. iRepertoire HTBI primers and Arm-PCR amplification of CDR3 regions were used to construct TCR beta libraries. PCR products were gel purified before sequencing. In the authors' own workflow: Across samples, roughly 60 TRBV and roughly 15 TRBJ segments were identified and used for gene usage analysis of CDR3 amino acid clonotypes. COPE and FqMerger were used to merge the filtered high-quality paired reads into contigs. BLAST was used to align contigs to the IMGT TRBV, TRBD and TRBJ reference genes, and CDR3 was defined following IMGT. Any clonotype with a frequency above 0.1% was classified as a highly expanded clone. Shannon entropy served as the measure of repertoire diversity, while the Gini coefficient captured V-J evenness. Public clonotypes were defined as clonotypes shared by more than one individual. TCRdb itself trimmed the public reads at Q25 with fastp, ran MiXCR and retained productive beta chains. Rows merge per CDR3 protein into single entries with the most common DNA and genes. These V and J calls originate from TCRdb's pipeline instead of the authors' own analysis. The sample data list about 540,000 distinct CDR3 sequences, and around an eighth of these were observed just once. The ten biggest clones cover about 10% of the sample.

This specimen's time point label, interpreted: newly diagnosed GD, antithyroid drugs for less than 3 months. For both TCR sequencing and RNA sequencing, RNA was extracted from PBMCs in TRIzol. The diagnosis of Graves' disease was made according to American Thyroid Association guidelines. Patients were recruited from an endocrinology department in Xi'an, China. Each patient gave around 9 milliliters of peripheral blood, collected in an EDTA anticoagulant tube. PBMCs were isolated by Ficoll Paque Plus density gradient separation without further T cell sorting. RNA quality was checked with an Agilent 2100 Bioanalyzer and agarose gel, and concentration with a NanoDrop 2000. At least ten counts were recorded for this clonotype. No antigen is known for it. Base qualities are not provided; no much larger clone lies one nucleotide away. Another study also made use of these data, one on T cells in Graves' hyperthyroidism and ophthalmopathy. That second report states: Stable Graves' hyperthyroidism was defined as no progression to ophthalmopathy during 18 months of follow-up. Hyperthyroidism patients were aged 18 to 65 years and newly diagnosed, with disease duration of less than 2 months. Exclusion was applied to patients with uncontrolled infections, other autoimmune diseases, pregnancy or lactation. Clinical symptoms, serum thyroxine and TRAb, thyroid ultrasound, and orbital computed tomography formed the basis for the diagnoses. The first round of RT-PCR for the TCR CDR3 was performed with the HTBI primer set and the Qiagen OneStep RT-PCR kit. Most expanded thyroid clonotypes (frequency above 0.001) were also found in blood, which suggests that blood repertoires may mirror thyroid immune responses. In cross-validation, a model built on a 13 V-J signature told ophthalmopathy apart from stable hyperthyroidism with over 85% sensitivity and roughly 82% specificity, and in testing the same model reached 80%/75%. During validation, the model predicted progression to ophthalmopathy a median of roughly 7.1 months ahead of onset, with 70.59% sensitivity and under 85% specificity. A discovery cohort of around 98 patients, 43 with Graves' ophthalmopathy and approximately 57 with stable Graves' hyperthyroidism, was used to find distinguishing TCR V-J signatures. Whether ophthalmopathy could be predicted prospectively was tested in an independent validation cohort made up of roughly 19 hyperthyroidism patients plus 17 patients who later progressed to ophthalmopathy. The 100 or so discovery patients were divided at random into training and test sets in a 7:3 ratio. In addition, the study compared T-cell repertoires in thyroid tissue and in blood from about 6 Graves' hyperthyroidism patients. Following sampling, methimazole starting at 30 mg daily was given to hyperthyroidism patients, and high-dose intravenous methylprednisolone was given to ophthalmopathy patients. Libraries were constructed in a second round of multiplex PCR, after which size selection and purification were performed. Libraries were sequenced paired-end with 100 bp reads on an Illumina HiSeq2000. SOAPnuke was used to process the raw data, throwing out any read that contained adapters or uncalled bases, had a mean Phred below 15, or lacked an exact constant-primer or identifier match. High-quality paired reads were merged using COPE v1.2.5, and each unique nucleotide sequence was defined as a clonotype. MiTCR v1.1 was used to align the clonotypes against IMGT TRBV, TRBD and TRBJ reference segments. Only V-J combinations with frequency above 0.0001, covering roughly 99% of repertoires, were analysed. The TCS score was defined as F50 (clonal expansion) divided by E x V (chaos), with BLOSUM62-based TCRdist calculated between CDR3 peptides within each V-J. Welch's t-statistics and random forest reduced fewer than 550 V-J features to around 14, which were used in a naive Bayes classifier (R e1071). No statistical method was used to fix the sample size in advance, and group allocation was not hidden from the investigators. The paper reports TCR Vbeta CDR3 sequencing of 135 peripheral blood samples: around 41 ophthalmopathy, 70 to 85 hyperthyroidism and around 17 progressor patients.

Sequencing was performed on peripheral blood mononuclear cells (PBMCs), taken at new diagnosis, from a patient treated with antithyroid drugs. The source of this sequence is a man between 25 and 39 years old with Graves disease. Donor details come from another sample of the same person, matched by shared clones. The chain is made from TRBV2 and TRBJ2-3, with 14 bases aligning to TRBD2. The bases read TGTGCCAGCAGTGGGCCGGGACTAGCGGGAGTGAAAGATACGCAGTATTTT. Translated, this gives CASSGPGLAGVKDTQYF.